The TCR beta chain described here comes from a study of blood T cell repertoires in COVID-19. CDR1 and CDR2 (germline): MNHEY, SVGEGT. Trimming stripped 6 bases from V and 2 bases from J, with 17 bases between. This CDR3 comprises 16 residues. Sequencing used immunoSEQ multiplex PCR; TCRdb keeps in-frame clones, though not all of them. Of 190,000 or so clones listed, roughly 85% are singletons. This sequence was found in a man aged 40-49 years who had recovered from COVID-19. The J gene is TRBJ1-5, the V gene TRBV6-2 or TRBV6-3, with D tentatively TRBD1 (6 bases). The sequencing sample was made of PBMCs or T cells enriched from blood (not recorded which). CDR3 sequence: CASSTRGVLGNQPQHF. Written as DNA, the CDR3 is TGTGCCAGCAGCACCAGGGGTGTTTTGGGCAATCAGCCCCAGCATTTT.